Below, 5 T cell receptor beta chains from the same sample are listed, as sequenced in a study of blood T cell repertoires in COVID-19. The repertoire was sequenced with immunoSEQ multiplex PCR; TCRdb's copy has only in-frame clones and lacks some. The repertoire holds about 120,000 clones, with more than 60% as singletons. Sequencing was performed on peripheral blood. The source is a man between 65 and 85 years old with acute or convalescent COVID-19.

This clone occurred once. This chain uses TRBV6-5 with TRBJ2-7, with 12 bases aligning to TRBD2. Germline CDR1 is MNHEY and CDR2 is SVGAGI. V lost 0 bases, J lost 3 bases, and 3 bases stayed unmatched. This CDR3 spans 16 amino acids. This CDR3 is CASSYSATSGSYEQYF. The DNA of the CDR3 is TGTGCCAGCAGTTACTCGGCGACTAGCGGGAGCTACGAGCAGTACTTC.

The rearrangement joins TRBV10-3 to TRBJ2-7, with 7 bases lining up with TRBD1. The CDR3 spans 13 residues. Germline loops: CDR1 ENHRY, CDR2 SYGVKD. The J segment lost 3 bases and the V segment lost 2 bases, leaving 1 base of the junction unmatched. CDR3 sequence reads: CAISEGQDYEQYF. CDR3 DNA: TGTGCCATCAGTGAGGGACAGGACTACGAGCAGTACTTC.

This chain joins TRBV2 and TRBJ2-5, with 7 bases identical to TRBD2. The germline gives CDR1 SNHLY, CDR2 FYNNEI. J was trimmed by 2 bases and V by 11 bases; bases with no gene match: 8. This CDR3 has 13 amino acids. This CDR3 is CAAGDRNQETQYF. As DNA, the CDR3 is TGTGCCGCGGGGGACCGGAATCAAGAGACCCAGTACTTC.

The chain is built from TRBV2 and TRBJ2-4, with D possibly matching TRBD2 (6 bases). The CDR3 consists of 14 residues. Germline CDR1 reads SNHLY; CDR2 reads FYNNEI. V shed 6 bases and J shed 2 bases, with 11 bases lying between them. The CDR3 sequence is CASRLAGTKNIQYF. In nucleotides, the CDR3 is TGTGCCAGCAGGCTGGCGGGAACCAAAAACATTCAGTACTTC. The variable domain in full, completed from reference TRBV2 and TRBJ2-4, reads EPEVTQTPSHQVTQMGQEVILRCVPISNHLYFYWYRQILGQKVEFLVSFYNNEISEKSEIFDDQFSVERPDGSNFTLKIRSTKLEDSAMYFCASRLAGTKNIQYFGAGTRLSVL.

V is TRBV4-2 and J is TRBJ2-7, with D perhaps matching TRBD2 (7 bases). This CDR3 has 13 amino acids. The germline gives CDR1 LGHNA, CDR2 YNFKEQ. V was clipped by 5 bases and J by 9 bases, with 17 bases between them. CDR3 nucleotide sequence: TGTGCCAGCAGCTCGAGGGGGGGGACTGGGCAGTACTTC. Protein sequence: CASSSRGGTGQYF.